This TCR beta chain comes out of a study of T cell repertoires in cytomegalovirus infection. In the study overall: A matching HLA type, together with CMV infection, was signaled by public TCR beta signatures. Study outcomes and limitations: What dominated the ex vivo response were HLA-C-restricted CMV-specific TCR beta clonotypes. People with CMV and the relevant HLA were identified by cumulative public TCR beta family frequency.

This clonotype was picked up a small number of times. Its antigen is unidentified. TCRdb used MiXCR to reprocess the reads, holding one entry per CDR3 protein. The profile shows a few hundred thousand distinct CDR3 sequences, over 7.5% of them singletons. CDR3 length: 16 residues. CDR1 LGHNA and CDR2 YSLEER come from the germline V gene. Trimming removed 3 bases at V and 0 bases at J, with 12 bases between. This chain joins TRBV4-3 and TRBJ1-3; unclear D gene. This TCR was sampled from a human donor in good health (CMV status not recorded). Some clones in this sample may be carry-over from other donors' samples. Sequencing was carried out using PBMCs. The CDR3 coding sequence is TGCGCCAGCAGCCACCGATCGGGCGGCTCTGGAAACACCATATATTTT. Its translation is CASSHRSGGSGNTIYF.